Listed here is a single T cell receptor beta chain. Its specific antigen is unknown. No much larger clonotype is one base removed from it; base qualities were not supplied. The source of the sample is a study of shared clonotypes between healthy human individuals (dated by TCRdb to 2019 to 2021). Regarding the complete study: The cohort included three men and a couple of women between 18 and 49 years of age. For each donor, CD4 naive and CD4 memory were each given three plates, CD8 naive was given two plates, and CD8 memory was given one plate. The study deeply sequenced blood TCR repertoires of five healthy adults to estimate repertoire size and the extent of clonotype sharing between individuals. Libraries were prepared and TCR repertoires were sequenced by different laboratories using diverse techniques, in order to increase sequencing depth and limit assay-specific biases. Between about 0.94 and 8.9 billion PBMCs per donor were obtained by leukapheresis. Here is what the overall study found, with its caveats: Only blood was sampled, and tissue TCR repertoires likely differ from those in blood. About 4.5% of naive CD4, roughly 3.5% of naive CD8, 2.3% of memory CD4, and around 0.42% of memory CD8 clonotypes were shared across several donors. Pairwise subsampling led to the expectation that sequencing depth would affect the degree of clonotype sharing among donors. Estimated clonotype richness was generally larger for naive than for memory subsets. Because the study included only a small number of donors, the genetic and exposure-history diversity represented was limited. Higher generation probabilities were observed for clonotypes shared by all four sorted-subset donors than for non-shared clonotypes. Even with the large sequencing depth, rarefaction of the sorted-subset datasets indicated that sequencing was incomplete.

The donors were healthy, HIV-negative adults who had no recently reported acute infections or vaccinations. Every donor was a Caucasian adult living in Nashville, Tennessee, USA. CD8 memory samples consisted of magnetically selected CD45RO+ cells combined with CCR7-negative CD45RA+ effector memory (TemRA) cells. Blood was obtained by leukapheresis, after which PBMCs were separated by Ficoll-Histopaque density gradient centrifugation and cryopreserved in liquid nitrogen vapor phase. Analytical flow cytometry was used to check the purity and quantity of each magnetically sorted T cell population. From each sorted fraction, genomic DNA was isolated and quantified by UV absorbance on a Nanodrop 2000c. Using the deep immunoSEQ assay, multiplex PCR amplified TCR CDR3 regions from genomic DNA. Genomic DNA extracted from each cell subset was distributed evenly over all wells of several immunoSEQ 96-well plates, and each plate served as one replicate. For sorted subsets, each replicate PCR was loaded with about 200 ng genomic DNA, equivalent to about 30,000 T cell genomes. Purified libraries were quantified with a Qubit 3.0 fluorometer, sized on a Bioanalyzer 2100, and re-quantified with the KAPA Library Quantification kit. A separate single-read 150-cycle Illumina NextSeq 550 flow cell was used to sequence each immunoSEQ 96-well plate. The study's own analysis went as follows. Because the immunoSEQ output held only junctional sequences and lacked quality scores, the filtering could not match the filtering applied to full-length reads. Sequences were annotated with PyIR, a Python wrapper for IgBLAST v1.9, using IMGT germline references to assign V/J genes and CDR3. Any read was removed if the V/J assignment was weak (E-value above 1e-6), the CDR3 was missing, or the read contained stop codons, out-of-frame junctions, or ambiguous translated residues. V3J clonotypes were defined as sequences sharing the same inferred V gene, J gene, and CDR3 amino acid sequence. Percentage overlap between repertoires was computed as shared unique clonotypes divided by the size of the smaller repertoire. RTK rarefaction, the Chao1 estimator, and Recon v2.1 estimates of unobserved clonotypes were used to assess repertoire richness. Generation probabilities for all TCRbeta clonotypes obtained by the gDNA method from a few donors were computed using OLGA. TCRdb took over this immuneACCESS table, retaining in-frame rearrangements with V and J assigned. Such tables are incomplete; in checked studies, under half of the missing clones stem from an unresolved V gene, and the remainder is unexplained. The DNA was the basis for D and trimming; V, J and clone size are from that table. For this sample there are around 100,000 clones; 67% appear just once. Together, the top ten hold around 25% of the sample.

The sample comprised memory CD8+ T cells sorted from blood. The cell subset or site label for this specimen denotes: CD45RO+ cells pooled with CCR7-negative TemRA cells. The sequence was obtained from a woman aged 25 to 45 in good health.

The CDR3 sequence is CASSYGGGTEAFF. The DNA sequence reads TGTGCCAGCAGCTACGGGGGGGGCACTGAAGCTTTCTTT. The sequence joins TRBV6-4 to TRBJ1-1; 5 matching bases give a weak D call of TRBD1. Reading from cysteine to phenylalanine, the CDR3 counts 13 amino acids. Only the CDR3 DNA stays, 39 bases, in frame from base 1. V is shortened by 6 bases, J by 4 bases, and the region joining them spans 12 bases. CDR1 and CDR2 were assigned from the germline V gene as MRHNA and SNTAGT.